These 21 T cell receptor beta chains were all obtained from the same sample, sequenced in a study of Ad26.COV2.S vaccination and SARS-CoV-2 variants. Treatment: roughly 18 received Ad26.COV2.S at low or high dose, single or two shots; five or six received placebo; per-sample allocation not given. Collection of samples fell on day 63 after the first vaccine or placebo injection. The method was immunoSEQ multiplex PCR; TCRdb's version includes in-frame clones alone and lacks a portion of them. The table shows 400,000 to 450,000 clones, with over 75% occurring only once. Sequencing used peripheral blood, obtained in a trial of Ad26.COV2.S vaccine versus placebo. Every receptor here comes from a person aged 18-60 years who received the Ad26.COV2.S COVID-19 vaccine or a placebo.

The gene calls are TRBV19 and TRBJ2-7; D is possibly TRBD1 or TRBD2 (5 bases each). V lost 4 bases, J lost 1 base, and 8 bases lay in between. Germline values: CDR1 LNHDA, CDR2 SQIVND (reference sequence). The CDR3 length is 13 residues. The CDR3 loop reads CASSRDGSYEQYF. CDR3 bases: TGTGCCAGTAGTAGGGACGGATCCTACGAGCAGTACTTC.

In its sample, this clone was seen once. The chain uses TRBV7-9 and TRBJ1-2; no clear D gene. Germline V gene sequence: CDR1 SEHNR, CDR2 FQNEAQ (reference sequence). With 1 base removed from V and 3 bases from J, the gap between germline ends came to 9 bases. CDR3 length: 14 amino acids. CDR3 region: CASSLVNTDYGYTF. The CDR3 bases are TGTGCCAGCAGCTTAGTGAACACCGACTATGGCTACACCTTC.

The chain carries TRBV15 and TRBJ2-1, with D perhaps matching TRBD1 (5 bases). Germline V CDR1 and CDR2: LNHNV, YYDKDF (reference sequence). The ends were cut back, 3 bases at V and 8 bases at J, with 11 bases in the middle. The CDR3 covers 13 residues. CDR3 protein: CATSSQGFDEQFF. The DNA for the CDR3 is TGTGCCACCAGCAGCCAGGGTTTCGATGAGCAGTTCTTC.

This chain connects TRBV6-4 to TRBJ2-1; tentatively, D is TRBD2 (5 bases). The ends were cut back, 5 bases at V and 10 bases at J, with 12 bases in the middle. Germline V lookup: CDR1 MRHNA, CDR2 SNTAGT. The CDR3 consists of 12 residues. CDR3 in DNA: TGTGCCAGCAGTAACCCTAGAGGGGAGCAGTTCTTC. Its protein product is CASSNPRGEQFF.

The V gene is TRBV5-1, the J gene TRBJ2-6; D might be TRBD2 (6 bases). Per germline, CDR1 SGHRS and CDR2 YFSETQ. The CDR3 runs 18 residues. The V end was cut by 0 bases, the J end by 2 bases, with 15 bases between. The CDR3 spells CASSLGGGKKPGANVLTF. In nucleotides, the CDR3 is TGCGCCAGCAGCTTGGGCGGCGGGAAAAAACCTGGGGCCAACGTCCTGACTTTC.

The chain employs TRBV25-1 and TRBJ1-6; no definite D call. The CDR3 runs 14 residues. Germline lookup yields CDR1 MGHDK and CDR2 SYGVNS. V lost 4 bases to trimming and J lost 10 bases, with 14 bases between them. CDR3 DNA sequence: TGTGCCAGCAGTGGAGTCGGGGAGAGGTCACCCCTCCACTTT. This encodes CASSGVGERSPLHF.

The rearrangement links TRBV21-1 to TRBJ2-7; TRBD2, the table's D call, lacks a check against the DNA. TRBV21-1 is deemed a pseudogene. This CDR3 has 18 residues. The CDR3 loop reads CASSTLSRVGGDSYEQYF. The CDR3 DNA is TGTGCCAGCAGCACCCTCTCTCGGGTGGGGGGGGACTCCTACGAGCAGTACTTC.

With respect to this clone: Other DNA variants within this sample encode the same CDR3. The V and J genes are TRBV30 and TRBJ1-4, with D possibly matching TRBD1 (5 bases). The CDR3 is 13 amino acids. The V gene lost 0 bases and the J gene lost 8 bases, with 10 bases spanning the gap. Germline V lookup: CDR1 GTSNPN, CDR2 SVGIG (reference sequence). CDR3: CAWSVRQGEKLFF. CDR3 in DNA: TGTGCCTGGAGTGTCCGGCAGGGAGAAAAACTGTTTTTT.

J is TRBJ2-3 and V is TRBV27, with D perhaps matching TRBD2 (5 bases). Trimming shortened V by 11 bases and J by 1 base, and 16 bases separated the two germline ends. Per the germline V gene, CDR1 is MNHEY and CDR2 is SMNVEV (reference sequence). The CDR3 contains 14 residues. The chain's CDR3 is CASSYASRTDTQYF. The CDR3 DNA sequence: TGTGCCTCCAGCTACGCTAGCCGCACAGATACGCAGTATTTT.

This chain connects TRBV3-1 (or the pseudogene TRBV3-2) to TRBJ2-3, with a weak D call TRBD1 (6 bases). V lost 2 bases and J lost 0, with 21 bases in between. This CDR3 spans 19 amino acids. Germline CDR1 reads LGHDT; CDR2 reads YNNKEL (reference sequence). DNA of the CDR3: TGTGCCAGCAGCCAACTTATTTGGACAGAGACCACTAGCACAGATACGCAGTATTTT. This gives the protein CASSQLIWTETTSTDTQYF.

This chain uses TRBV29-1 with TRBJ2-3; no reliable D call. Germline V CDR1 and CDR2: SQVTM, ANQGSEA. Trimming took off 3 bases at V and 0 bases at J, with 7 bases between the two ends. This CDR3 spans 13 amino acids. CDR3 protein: CSVDSPSTDTQYF. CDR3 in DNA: TGCAGCGTTGACAGTCCTAGCACAGATACGCAGTATTTT.

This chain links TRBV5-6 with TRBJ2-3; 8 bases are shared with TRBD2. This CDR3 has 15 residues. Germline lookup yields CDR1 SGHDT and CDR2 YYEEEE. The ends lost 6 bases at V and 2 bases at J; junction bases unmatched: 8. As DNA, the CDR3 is TGTGCCAGCATCTGGGGACTAGGTTACACAGATACGCAGTATTTT. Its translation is CASIWGLGYTDTQYF.

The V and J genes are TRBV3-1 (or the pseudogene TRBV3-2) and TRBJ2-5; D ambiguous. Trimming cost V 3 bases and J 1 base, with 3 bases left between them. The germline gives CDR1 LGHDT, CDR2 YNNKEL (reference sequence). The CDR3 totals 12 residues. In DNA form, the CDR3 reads TGTGCCAGCAGCCAGACCCAAGAGACCCAGTACTTC. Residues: CASSQTQETQYF.

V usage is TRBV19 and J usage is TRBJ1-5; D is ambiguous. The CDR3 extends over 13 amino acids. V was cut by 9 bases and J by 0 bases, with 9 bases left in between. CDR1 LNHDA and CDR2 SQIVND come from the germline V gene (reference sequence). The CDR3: CASRTYSNQPQHF. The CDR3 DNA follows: TGTGCCAGCCGGACTTATAGCAATCAGCCCCAGCATTTT.

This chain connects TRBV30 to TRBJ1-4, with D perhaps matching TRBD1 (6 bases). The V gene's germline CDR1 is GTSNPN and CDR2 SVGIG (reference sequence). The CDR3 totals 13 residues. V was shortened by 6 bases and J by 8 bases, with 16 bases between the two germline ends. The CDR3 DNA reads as TGTGCCTGCGCCGGGGGGGCGGGAGAAAAACTGTTTTTT. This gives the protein CACAGGAGEKLFF.

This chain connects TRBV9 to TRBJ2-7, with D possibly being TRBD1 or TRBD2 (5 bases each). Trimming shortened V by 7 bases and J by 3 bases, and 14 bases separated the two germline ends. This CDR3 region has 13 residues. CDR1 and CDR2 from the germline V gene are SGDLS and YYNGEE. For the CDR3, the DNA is TGTGCCAGCCCCCCATGGGGGAACTACGAGCAGTACTTC. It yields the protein CASPPWGNYEQYF.

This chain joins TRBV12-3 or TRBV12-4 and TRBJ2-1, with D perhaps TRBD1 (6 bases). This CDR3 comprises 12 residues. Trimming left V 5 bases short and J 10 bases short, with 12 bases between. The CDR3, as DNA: TGTGCCAGCAGTGAAACAGGGCACGAGCAGTTCTTC. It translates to CASSETGHEQFF.

CDR3 protein: CASSVGASGRAENEQFF. The CDR3 nucleotides are TGTGCCAGCAGCGTAGGAGCTAGCGGGAGGGCCGAAAATGAGCAGTTCTTC. The chain carries TRBV9 and TRBJ2-1, with 12 nucleotides matching TRBD2. V was pared by 0 bases and J by 7 bases, with 8 bases of the junction left unmatched. Germline CDR1 and CDR2: SGDLS and YYNGEE. The CDR3 is made up of 17 amino acids.

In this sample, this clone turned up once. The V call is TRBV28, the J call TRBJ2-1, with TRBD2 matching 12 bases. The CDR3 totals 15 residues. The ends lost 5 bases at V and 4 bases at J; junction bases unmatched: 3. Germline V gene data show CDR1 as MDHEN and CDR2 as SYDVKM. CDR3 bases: TGTGCCAGCAGTACGACTAGCGGGAGTTACAATGAGCAGTTCTTC. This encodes CASSTTSGSYNEQFF. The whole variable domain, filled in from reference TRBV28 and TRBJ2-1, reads DVKVTQSSRYLVKRTGEKVFLECVQDMDHENMFWYRQDPGLGLRLIYFSYDVKMKEKGDIPEGYSVSREKKERFSLILESASTNQTSMYLCASSTTSGSYNEQFFGPGTRLTVL.

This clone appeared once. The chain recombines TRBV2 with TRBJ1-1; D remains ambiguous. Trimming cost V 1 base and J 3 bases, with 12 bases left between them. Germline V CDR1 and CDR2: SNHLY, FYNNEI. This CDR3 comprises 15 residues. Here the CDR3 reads CASSEVETEYTEAFF. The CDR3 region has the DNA TGTGCCAGCAGTGAAGTGGAGACGGAATACACTGAAGCTTTCTTT. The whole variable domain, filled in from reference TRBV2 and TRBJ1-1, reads EPEVTQTPSHQVTQMGQEVILRCVPISNHLYFYWYRQILGQKVEFLVSFYNNEISEKSEIFDDQFSVERPDGSNFTLKIRSTKLEDSAMYFCASSEVETEYTEAFFGQGTRLTVV.

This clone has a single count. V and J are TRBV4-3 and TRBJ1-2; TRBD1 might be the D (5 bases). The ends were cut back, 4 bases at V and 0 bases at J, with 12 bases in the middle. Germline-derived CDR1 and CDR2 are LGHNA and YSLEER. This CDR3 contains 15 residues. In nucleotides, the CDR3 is TGCGCCAGCAGCCCCCAGGGCCAGGCTAACTATGGCTACACCTTC. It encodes CASSPQGQANYGYTF.